What follows describes a single T cell receptor beta chain. The antigen remains unidentified. This sample is part of a study of cytomegalovirus exposure and HLA in healthy donors. Background on the study: The platform used for the 120 or so validation repertoires matched that of the approximately 640 first-cohort repertoires, a later analysis reported. Study-level findings and limits: Reported results showed that the classifier diagnosed cytomegalovirus status with high specificity and sensitivity. According to a subsequent analysis, TCR clusters from the first cohort were inclined to appear together in the roughly 110 validation repertoires. A few of the chains that were CMV-associated were confirmed in vitro to be specific for CMV antigens.

Clones were sequenced by immunoSEQ multiplex PCR, and TCRdb holds only the in-frame ones, with some missing. The table includes 180,000 or so clones, 80% to 90% detected once. The CDR3 is 14 residues long. The ends lost 5 bases at V and 9 bases at J; junction bases unmatched: 8. Germline V gene lookup returns CDR1 SGHAT and CDR2 FQNNGV. The sequenced sample was PBMCs. The rearrangement uses TRBV11-2 and TRBJ2-1; 9 bases fit TRBD2. The clonotype was recovered from a woman in her twenties or thirties in good health and CMV-seronegative. The CDR3 loop is CASSQGGGAGEQFF. The CDR3 nucleotides read TGTGCCAGCAGCCAAGGCGGGGGGGCCGGTGAGCAGTTCTTC.